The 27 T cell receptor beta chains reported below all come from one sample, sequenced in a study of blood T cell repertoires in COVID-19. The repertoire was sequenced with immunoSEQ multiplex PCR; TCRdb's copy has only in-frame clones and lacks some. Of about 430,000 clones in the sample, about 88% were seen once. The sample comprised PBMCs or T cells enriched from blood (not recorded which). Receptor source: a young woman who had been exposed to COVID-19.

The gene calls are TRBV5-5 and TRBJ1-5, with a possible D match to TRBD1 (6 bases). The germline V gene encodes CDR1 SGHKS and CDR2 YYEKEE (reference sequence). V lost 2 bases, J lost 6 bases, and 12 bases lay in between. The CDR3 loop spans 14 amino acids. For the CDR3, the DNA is TGTGCCAGCAGCTTCCTTCAGGGGCGTCAGCCCCAGCATTTT. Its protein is CASSFLQGRQPQHF.

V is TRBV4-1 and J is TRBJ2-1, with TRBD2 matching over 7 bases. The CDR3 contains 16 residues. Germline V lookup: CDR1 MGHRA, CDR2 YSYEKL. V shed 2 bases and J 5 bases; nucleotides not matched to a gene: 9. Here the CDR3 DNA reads TGCGCCAGCAGCCAACCACTAGCGTACAGTAACAATGAGCAGTTCTTC. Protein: CASSQPLAYSNNEQFF.

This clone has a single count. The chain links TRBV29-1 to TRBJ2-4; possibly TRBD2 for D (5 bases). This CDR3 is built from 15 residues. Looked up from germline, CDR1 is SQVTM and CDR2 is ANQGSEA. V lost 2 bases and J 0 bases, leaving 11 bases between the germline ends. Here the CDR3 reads CSVEYRGLAKNIQYF. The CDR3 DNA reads TGCAGCGTTGAATACCGGGGTTTAGCCAAAAACATTCAGTACTTC.

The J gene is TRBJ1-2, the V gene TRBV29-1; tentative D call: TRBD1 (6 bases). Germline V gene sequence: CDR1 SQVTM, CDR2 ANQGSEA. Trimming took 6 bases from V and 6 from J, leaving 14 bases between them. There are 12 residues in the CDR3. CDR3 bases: TGCAGCGTCGAGGGGGAGTCTAATGGCTACACCTTC. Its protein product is CSVEGESNGYTF.

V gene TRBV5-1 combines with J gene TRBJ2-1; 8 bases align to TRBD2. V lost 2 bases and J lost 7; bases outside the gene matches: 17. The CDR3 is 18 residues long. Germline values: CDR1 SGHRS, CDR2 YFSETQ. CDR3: CASSLVIPGLGAGNEQFF. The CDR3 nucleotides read TGCGCCAGCAGCTTAGTAATACCGGGACTAGGCGCTGGGAATGAGCAGTTCTTC. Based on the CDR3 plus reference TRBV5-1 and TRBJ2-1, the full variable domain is KAGVTQTPRYLIKTRGQQVTLSCSPISGHRSVSWYQQTPGQGLQFLFEYFSETQRNKGNFPGRFSGRQFSNSRSEMNVSTLELGDSALYLCASSLVIPGLGAGNEQFFGPGTRLTVL.

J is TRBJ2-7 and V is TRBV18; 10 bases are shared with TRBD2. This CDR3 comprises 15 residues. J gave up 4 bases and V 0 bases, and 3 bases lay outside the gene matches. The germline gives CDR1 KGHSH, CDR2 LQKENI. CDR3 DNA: TGTGCCAGCTCACCACCGAGCGGGAGGGGATACGAGCAGTACTTC. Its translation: CASSPPSGRGYEQYF.

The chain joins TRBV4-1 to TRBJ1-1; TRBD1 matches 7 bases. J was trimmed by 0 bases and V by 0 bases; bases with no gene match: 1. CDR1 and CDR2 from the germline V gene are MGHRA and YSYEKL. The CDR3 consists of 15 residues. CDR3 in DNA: TGCGCCAGCAGCCAAGATAGGGGGCTGAACACTGAAGCTTTCTTT. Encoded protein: CASSQDRGLNTEAFF.

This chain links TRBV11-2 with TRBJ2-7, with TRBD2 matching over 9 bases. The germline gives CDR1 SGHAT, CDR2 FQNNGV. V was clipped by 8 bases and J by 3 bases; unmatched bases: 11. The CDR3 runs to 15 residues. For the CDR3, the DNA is TGTGCCAGCGCCCTGGGAGCGGGAGGTAGCTACGAGCAGTACTTC. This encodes CASALGAGGSYEQYF.

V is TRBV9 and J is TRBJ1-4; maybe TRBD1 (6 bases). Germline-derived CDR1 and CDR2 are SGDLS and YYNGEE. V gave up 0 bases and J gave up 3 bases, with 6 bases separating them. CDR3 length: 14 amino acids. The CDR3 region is CASSVDRANEKLFF. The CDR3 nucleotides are TGTGCCAGCAGCGTAGACAGGGCTAATGAAAAACTGTTTTTT.

Written as DNA, the CDR3 is TGTGCCAGCAGTTACTCCGACAGCGTCGCGATAGACACCATATATTTT. Translating it yields CASSYSDSVAIDTIYF. V usage is TRBV6-2 or TRBV6-3 and J usage is TRBJ1-3; tentative D call: TRBD1 (5 bases). The CDR3 is 16 amino acids. The germline gives CDR1 MNHEY, CDR2 SVGEGT. The V end lost 0 bases, the J end lost 8 bases, and 17 bases lay between the germline ends.

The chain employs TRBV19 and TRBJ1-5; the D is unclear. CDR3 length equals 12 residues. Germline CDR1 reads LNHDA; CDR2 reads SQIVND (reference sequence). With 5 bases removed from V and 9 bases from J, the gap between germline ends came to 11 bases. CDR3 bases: TGTGCCAGTAGTTGGGTCGGGAGGCCCCAGCATTTT. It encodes CASSWVGRPQHF.

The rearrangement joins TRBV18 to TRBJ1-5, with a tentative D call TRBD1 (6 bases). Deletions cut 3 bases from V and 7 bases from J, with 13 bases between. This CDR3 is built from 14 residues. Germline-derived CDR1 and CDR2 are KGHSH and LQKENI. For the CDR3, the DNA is TGTGCCAGCTCACCGGCACAGGGAAACCAGCCCCAGCATTTT. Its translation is CASSPAQGNQPQHF.

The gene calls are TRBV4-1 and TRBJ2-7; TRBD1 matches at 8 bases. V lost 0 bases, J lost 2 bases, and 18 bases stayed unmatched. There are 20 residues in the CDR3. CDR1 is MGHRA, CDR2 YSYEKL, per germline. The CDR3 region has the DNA TGCGCCAGCAGCCAAGACCCCGGACAGGGAGACAAAGCGACCCCCTACGAGCAGTACTTC. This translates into CASSQDPGQGDKATPYEQYF.

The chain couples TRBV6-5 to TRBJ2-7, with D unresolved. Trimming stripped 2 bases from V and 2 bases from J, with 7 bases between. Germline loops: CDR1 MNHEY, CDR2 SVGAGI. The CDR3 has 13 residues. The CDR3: CASSYGLAYEQYF. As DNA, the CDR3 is TGTGCCAGCAGTTACGGGCTGGCCTACGAGCAGTACTTC.

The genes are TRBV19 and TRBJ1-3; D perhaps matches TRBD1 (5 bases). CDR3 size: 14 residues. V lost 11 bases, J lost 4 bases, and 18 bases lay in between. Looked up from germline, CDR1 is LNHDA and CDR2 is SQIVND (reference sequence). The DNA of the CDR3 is TGTGCCTCTATGGAAACAGGCCGCGGAAACACCATATATTTT. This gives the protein CASMETGRGNTIYF.

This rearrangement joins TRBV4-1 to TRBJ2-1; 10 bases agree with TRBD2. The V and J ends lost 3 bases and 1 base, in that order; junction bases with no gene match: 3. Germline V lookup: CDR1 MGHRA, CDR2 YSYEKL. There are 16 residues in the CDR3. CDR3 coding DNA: TGCGCCAGCAGCCATAGCGGGAGGAATTCCTACAATGAGCAGTTCTTC. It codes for CASSHSGRNSYNEQFF.

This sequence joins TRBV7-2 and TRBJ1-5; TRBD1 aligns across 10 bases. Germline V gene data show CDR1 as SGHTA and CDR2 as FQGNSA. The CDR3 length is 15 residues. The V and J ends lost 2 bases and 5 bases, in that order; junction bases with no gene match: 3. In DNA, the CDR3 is TGTGCCAGCAGCTTAAGCGGACAGGGGGATCAGCCCCAGCATTTT. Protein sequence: CASSLSGQGDQPQHF.

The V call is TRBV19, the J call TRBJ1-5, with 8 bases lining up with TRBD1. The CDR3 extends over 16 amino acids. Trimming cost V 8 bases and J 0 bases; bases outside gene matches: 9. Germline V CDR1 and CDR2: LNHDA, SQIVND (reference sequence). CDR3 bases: TGTGCCAGTCGGGGGACAGGACTTTATAGCAATCAGCCCCAGCATTTT. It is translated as CASRGTGLYSNQPQHF.

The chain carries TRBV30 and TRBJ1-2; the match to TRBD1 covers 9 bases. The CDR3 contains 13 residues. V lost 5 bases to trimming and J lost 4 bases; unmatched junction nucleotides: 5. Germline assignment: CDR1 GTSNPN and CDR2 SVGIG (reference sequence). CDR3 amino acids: CAWGKDRGYGYTF. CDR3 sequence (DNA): TGTGCCTGGGGAAAGGACAGGGGCTATGGCTACACCTTC. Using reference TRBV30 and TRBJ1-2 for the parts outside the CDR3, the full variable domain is SQTIHQWPATLVQPVGSPLSLECTVEGTSNPNLYWYRQAAGRGLQLLFYSVGIGQISSEVPQNLSASRPQDRQFILSSKKLLLSDSGFYLCAWGKDRGYGYTFGSGTRLTVV.

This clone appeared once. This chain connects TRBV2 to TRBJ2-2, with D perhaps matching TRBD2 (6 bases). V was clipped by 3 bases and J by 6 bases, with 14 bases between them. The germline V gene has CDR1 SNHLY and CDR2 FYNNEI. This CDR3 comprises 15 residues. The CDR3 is CASSDARGWAGELFF. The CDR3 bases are TGTGCCAGCAGTGATGCTCGGGGGTGGGCCGGGGAGCTGTTTTTT.

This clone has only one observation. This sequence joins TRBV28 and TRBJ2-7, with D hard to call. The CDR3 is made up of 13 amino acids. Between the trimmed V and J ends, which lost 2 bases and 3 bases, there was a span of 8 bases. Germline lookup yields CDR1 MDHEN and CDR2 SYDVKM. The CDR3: CASSLIHGYEQYF. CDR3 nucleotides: TGTGCCAGCAGTTTAATCCACGGCTACGAGCAGTACTTC.

CDR3: CASSKKTGVIGNEQFF. Written as DNA, the CDR3 is TGTGCCAGCAGCAAAAAGACAGGGGTAATCGGAAATGAGCAGTTCTTC. The chain combines TRBV16 with TRBJ2-1, with TRBD1 identical over 8 bases. V lost 5 bases, J lost 7 bases, and 13 bases stayed unmatched. CDR1 and CDR2 (germline): KGHSY, FQNENV. This CDR3 has 16 residues.

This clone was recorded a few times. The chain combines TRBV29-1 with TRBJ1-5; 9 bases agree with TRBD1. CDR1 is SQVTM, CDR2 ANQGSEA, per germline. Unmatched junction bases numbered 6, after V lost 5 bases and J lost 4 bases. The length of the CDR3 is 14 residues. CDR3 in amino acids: CSVSFGTGNQPQHF. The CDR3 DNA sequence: TGCAGCGTTTCGTTCGGGACAGGGAATCAGCCCCAGCATTTT.

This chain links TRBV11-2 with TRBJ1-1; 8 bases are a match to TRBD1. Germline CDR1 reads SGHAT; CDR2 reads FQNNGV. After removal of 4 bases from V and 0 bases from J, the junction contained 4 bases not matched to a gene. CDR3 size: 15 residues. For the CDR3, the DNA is TGTGCCAGCAGCTCTCAGGGGGCCCTGAACACTGAAGCTTTCTTT. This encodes CASSSQGALNTEAFF.

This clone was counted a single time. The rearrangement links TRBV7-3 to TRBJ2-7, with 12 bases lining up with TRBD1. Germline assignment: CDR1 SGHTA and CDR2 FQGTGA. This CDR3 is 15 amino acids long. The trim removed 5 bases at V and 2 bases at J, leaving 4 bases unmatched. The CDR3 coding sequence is TGTGCCAGCAGCACTGGGACAGGGGGCCCCTACGAGCAGTACTTC. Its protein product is CASSTGTGGPYEQYF.

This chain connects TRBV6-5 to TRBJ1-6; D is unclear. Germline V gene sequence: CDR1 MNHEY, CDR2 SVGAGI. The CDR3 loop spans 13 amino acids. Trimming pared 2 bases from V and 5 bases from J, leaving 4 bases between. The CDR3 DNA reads TGTGCCAGCAGTTACACGGATAATTCACCCCTCCACTTT. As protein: CASSYTDNSPLHF.

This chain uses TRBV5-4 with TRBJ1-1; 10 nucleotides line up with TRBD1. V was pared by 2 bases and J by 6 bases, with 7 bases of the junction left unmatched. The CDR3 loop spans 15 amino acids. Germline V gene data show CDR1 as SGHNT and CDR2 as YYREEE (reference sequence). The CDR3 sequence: CASSFAGQGRAEAFF. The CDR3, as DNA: TGTGCCAGCAGCTTTGCGGGACAGGGGAGAGCTGAAGCTTTCTTT.